The 27 T cell receptor beta chains below all came from one sample that was sequenced in a study of T cells in Graves' hyperthyroidism and ophthalmopathy. Amplification of TCR beta CDR3 regions used RNA as the template. HTBI primers were employed in a first-round RT-PCR of the TCR CDR3. TCRdb analysed the multiplex PCR reads with MiXCR anew, one entry per CDR3 protein. The sample has some 620,000 distinct CDR3 sequences, 15% to 20% seen once; the top ten hold about 3.8%. The specimen sequenced was blood. These receptors were taken from a woman aged 25 to 39 with Graves' hyperthyroidism.

This chain links TRBV6-1 with TRBJ2-2; 13 bases agree with TRBD2. This CDR3 has 20 amino acids. The germline V gene encodes CDR1 MNHNS and CDR2 SASEGT. V shed 6 bases, J shed 0 bases, and the junction held 13 bases outside the gene matches. This CDR3 reads CASRKKTGTSGIANTGELFF. DNA of the CDR3: TGTGCCAGCAGAAAAAAGACCGGGACTAGCGGGATCGCGAACACCGGGGAGCTGTTTTTT.

This clonotype occurred many times. The chain is built from TRBV30 and TRBJ1-1; D is uncertain. The CDR3 has 13 amino acids. Trimming pared 0 bases from V and 4 bases from J, leaving 9 bases between. The germline V gene has CDR1 GTSNPN and CDR2 SVGIG (reference sequence). CDR3 nucleotides: TGTGCCTGGAGTGTAATGCGGGGCACTGAAGCTTTCTTT. It specifies CAWSVMRGTEAFF.

Turning to this clonotype: A read error may explain this, as a much larger clone is one base away. The chain carries TRBV6-1 and TRBJ2-7, with 7 bases matching TRBD2. J lost 6 bases, V lost 6 bases, and 14 bases had no gene match. Germline values: CDR1 MNHNS, CDR2 SASEGT. The CDR3 length is 15 residues. CDR3 nucleotides: TGTGCCAGCAGCCTAAGCGGGATTGATGACTGCGAGCAGTACTTC. It encodes CASSLSGIDDCEQYF.

This clonotype has a count of ten or more. The V gene is TRBV24-1, the J gene TRBJ2-7; 12 positions match TRBD2. The CDR3 loop spans 15 amino acids. CDR1 KGHDR and CDR2 SFDVKD come from the germline V gene. V lost 4 bases and J lost 7; bases outside the gene matches: 7. CDR3 sequence reads: CATSERLAGVREQYF. CDR3 nucleotides: TGTGCCACCAGTGAACGACTAGCGGGAGTACGGGAGCAGTACTTC.

This clonotype has only a few counts. V usage is TRBV24-1 and J usage is TRBJ2-1, with D perhaps TRBD1 or TRBD2 (6 bases each). The CDR3 has 17 residues. The V gene's germline CDR1 is KGHDR and CDR2 SFDVKD. V was trimmed by 3 bases and J by 0 bases, leaving 14 bases between them. The CDR3 protein is CATSDARGQRSYNEQFF. CDR3 DNA: TGTGCCACCAGTGATGCCCGGGGGCAGCGCTCCTACAATGAGCAGTTCTTC.

This chain connects TRBV11-2 to TRBJ2-7, with D perhaps TRBD1 (5 bases). This CDR3 is built from 17 residues. Trimming removed 1 base at V and 2 bases at J, with 18 bases between. The germline gives CDR1 SGHAT, CDR2 FQNNGV. CDR3 region: CASSLVRRETVPYEQYF. For the CDR3, the DNA is TGTGCCAGCAGCTTAGTGCGCAGGGAAACCGTCCCCTACGAGCAGTACTTC.

This clonotype was seen at least ten times. The chain recombines TRBV2 with TRBJ1-5; 8 bases fit TRBD1. The CDR3 is made up of 15 amino acids. V lost 7 bases to trimming and J lost 3 bases; unmatched junction nucleotides: 8. Germline V gives CDR1 SNHLY, CDR2 FYNNEI. CDR3 sequence (DNA): TGTGCCAGCAAAAACGGACAGGGTGACAATCAGCCCCAGCATTTT. This encodes CASKNGQGDNQPQHF.

This clonotype was observed at least ten times. The chain joins TRBV5-1 to TRBJ1-1; D might be TRBD1 (5 bases). This CDR3 region has 16 residues. CDR1 and CDR2 from the germline V gene are SGHRS and YFSETQ. Trimming left V 1 base short and J 0 bases short, with 13 bases between. This CDR3 reads CASSLSGRAMNTEAFF. CDR3 bases: TGCGCCAGCAGCTTGAGTGGCAGGGCCATGAACACTGAAGCTTTCTTT.

The chain combines TRBV6-1 with TRBJ2-1, with TRBD2 identical over 12 bases. Germline loops: CDR1 MNHNS, CDR2 SASEGT. V lost 6 bases to trimming and J lost 9 bases; unmatched junction nucleotides: 15. The CDR3 is 17 residues long. The CDR3 spells CASRTPGLAGLVSEQFF. The CDR3 region has the DNA TGTGCCAGCAGAACGCCGGGACTAGCGGGTTTAGTGAGTGAGCAGTTCTTC.

This clonotype turned up a few times. The rearrangement uses TRBV20-1 and TRBJ2-1, with 7 bases matching TRBD1. J was trimmed by 6 bases and V by 6 bases; bases with no gene match: 14. This CDR3 is built from 15 residues. CDR1 and CDR2 from the germline V gene are DFQATT and SNEGSKA (reference sequence). The chain's CDR3 is CSAGVDRVSVNEQFF. CDR3 nucleotide sequence: TGCAGTGCCGGAGTCGACAGGGTCTCAGTCAATGAGCAGTTCTTC.

This clonotype was seen more than once but under ten times. The genes are TRBV7-9 and TRBJ2-7; 7 bases line up with TRBD2. Germline V gene lookup returns CDR1 SEHNR and CDR2 FQNEAQ (reference sequence). The CDR3 runs 15 residues. V was clipped by 4 bases and J by 4 bases; unmatched bases: 10. DNA for the CDR3: TGTGCCAGCAGCTCAACGGGGGAGGGCCTATACGAGCAGTACTTC. Translation gives CASSSTGEGLYEQYF.

The table lists this clonotype with many counts. The chain employs TRBV30 and TRBJ2-7; 12 nucleotides line up with TRBD1. The CDR3 length is 16 residues. V was pared by 3 bases and J by 6 bases, with 12 bases of the junction left unmatched. CDR1 and CDR2 (germline): GTSNPN, SVGIG (reference sequence). The CDR3 sequence is CAWRGVRDRGQTEQYF. The DNA for the CDR3 is TGTGCCTGGAGGGGGGTCCGGGACAGGGGGCAAACCGAGCAGTACTTC. Using reference TRBV30 and TRBJ2-7 for the parts outside the CDR3, the full variable domain is SQTIHQWPATLVQPVGSPLSLECTVEGTSNPNLYWYRQAAGRGLQLLFYSVGIGQISSEVPQNLSASRPQDRQFILSSKKLLLSDSGFYLCAWRGVRDRGQTEQYFGPGTRLTVT.

This clonotype was picked up many times. V is TRBV2 and J is TRBJ2-7, with D tentatively TRBD2 (7 bases). The CDR3 has 14 residues. The V gene lost 6 bases and the J gene lost 3 bases, with 15 bases spanning the gap. The V gene's germline CDR1 is SNHLY and CDR2 FYNNEI. The CDR3 region is CASRGGLSSYEQYF. CDR3 bases: TGTGCCAGCAGAGGGGGACTAAGTAGCTACGAGCAGTACTTC.

V and J are TRBV6-2 or TRBV6-3 and TRBJ2-5, with D perhaps matching TRBD1 (5 bases). The CDR3 runs 15 residues. V lost 3 bases, J lost 0 bases, and 11 bases lay in between. CDR1 is MNHEY and CDR2 is SVGEGT in the germline V gene. The CDR3: CASSYGRGNQETQYF. CDR3 DNA: TGTGCCAGCAGTTATGGTAGGGGAAACCAAGAGACCCAGTACTTC.

This clonotype has ten or more counts. DNA for the CDR3: TGTGCCAGCATTGGGACTAGGGGCTCCTACGAGCAGTACTTC. It translates to CASIGTRGSYEQYF. V is TRBV2 and J is TRBJ2-7; 8 nucleotides line up with TRBD2. Per the germline V gene, CDR1 is SNHLY and CDR2 is FYNNEI. V dropped 7 bases and J dropped 0; count of bases not matched to a gene: 5. CDR3 length: 14 amino acids.

Note on this clonotype: This could be a read error, since a much larger clone is one nucleotide away. The chain recombines TRBV20-1 with TRBJ2-1, with 10 bases matching TRBD2. The CDR3 is 13 amino acids. Losses at the gene ends were 4 bases for V and 10 bases for J; bases not matched to a gene: 7. Germline V CDR1 and CDR2: DFQATT, SNEGSKA (reference sequence). CDR3 sequence: CSAKGLAWREQFF. The CDR3 region has the DNA TGCAGTGCTAAGGGACTAGCGTGGAGGGAGCAGTTCTTC.

This clonotype has at least ten counts. The chain is built from TRBV5-1 and TRBJ2-7; no reliable D call. The length of the CDR3 is 13 residues. CDR1 is SGHRS, CDR2 YFSETQ, per germline. Between the trimmed V and J ends, which lost 3 bases and 5 bases, there was a span of 12 bases. Written as DNA, the CDR3 is TGCGCCAGCAGCTATCAACAGACGGACGAGCAGTACTTC. Protein product: CASSYQQTDEQYF.

The chain recombines TRBV4-1 with TRBJ2-7; D perhaps matches TRBD1 (5 bases). V lost 1 base to trimming and J lost 4 bases, with 8 bases between them. Germline values: CDR1 MGHRA, CDR2 YSYEKL. This CDR3 is 13 amino acids long. CDR3 sequence (DNA): TGCGCCAGCAGCCAAGCCAAGGGGTACGAGCAGTACTTC. It specifies CASSQAKGYEQYF.

This clonotype was seen many times. This chain connects TRBV12-3 or TRBV12-4 to TRBJ2-3; 15 bases map to TRBD2. The CDR3 has 17 residues. V trimming: 5 bases; J trimming: 0 bases; junction bases outside the gene matches: 3. CDR3 nucleotides: TGTGCCAGCAGTCCCGGGACTAGCGGGGGGAGCACAGATACGCAGTATTTT. Its translation is CASSPGTSGGSTDTQYF.

This clonotype was seen more than once but under ten times. The CDR3 region has the DNA TGTGCCAGCAGTTACCGGGCTAACCTGAACACCGGGGAGCTGTTTTTT. Amino acids: CASSYRANLNTGELFF. The chain uses TRBV6-6 and TRBJ2-2; D is ambiguous. The CDR3 length is 16 residues. Trimming shortened V by 2 bases and J by 1 base, and 11 bases separated the two germline ends. Germline V gene lookup returns CDR1 MNHNY and CDR2 SVGAGI (reference sequence).

In this sample, this clonotype turned up a few times. The J gene is TRBJ2-1, the V gene TRBV5-1; 12 bases fit TRBD2. Looked up from germline, CDR1 is SGHRS and CDR2 is YFSETQ. The ends lost 7 bases at V and 7 bases at J; junction bases unmatched: 6. The length of the CDR3 is 14 residues. Here the CDR3 reads CASGPGTSGNEQFF. CDR3 DNA sequence: TGCGCCAGCGGCCCCGGGACTAGCGGGAATGAGCAGTTCTTC.

The sample holds many counts of this clonotype. For the CDR3, the DNA is TGTGCCAGCAGTGAATGGAGCGGGAGGGAGGGTGAGCAGTTCTTC. Translated: CASSEWSGREGEQFF. V gene TRBV2 combines with J gene TRBJ2-1, with 10 bases identical to TRBD2. Trimming at V came to 2 bases and at J to 9 bases, leaving 7 bases not matched to a gene. Germline lookup yields CDR1 SNHLY and CDR2 FYNNEI. The CDR3 is 15 residues long.

This clonotype has a count of ten or more. This rearrangement joins TRBV6-5 to TRBJ2-5; D may be TRBD2 (6 bases). Trimming removed 2 bases from V and 5 bases from J, with 18 bases in between. Per germline, CDR1 MNHEY and CDR2 SVGAGI. The CDR3 has 16 amino acids. The CDR3 DNA sequence: TGTGCCAGCAGTTACGGCCTAGCGCCCAATAGGGAGACCCAGTACTTC. As protein: CASSYGLAPNRETQYF.

This clonotype came up a few times. The genes are TRBV25-1 and TRBJ1-5; D remains ambiguous. V gave up 3 bases and J gave up 5 bases, with 14 bases separating them. Germline loops: CDR1 MGHDK, CDR2 SYGVNS. The CDR3 runs 15 residues. The CDR3 DNA sequence: TGTGCCAGCAGTGACTTAGGGAGCGGAGATCAGCCCCAGCATTTT. Translated, it gives CASSDLGSGDQPQHF.

The chain uses TRBV28 and TRBJ1-2, with D uncertain. V lost 3 bases, J lost 8 bases, and 10 bases lay in between. CDR1 is MDHEN, CDR2 SYDVKM, per germline. This CDR3 comprises 12 residues. The CDR3 region is CASSLRDLGYTF. The CDR3 DNA follows: TGTGCCAGCAGTTTGAGGGATTTGGGCTACACCTTC.

This clonotype was counted many times. The rearrangement uses TRBV5-6 and TRBJ1-1; D not resolved. The ends were cut back, 0 bases at V and 7 bases at J, with 16 bases in the middle. CDR1 and CDR2 (germline): SGHDT, YYEEEE. This CDR3 is 15 amino acids long. In DNA, the CDR3 is TGTGCCAGCAGCTTGGCGGCAGGCTCGGCCAATGAAGCTTTCTTT. Protein product: CASSLAAGSANEAFF.

This clonotype has at least ten counts. V gene TRBV28 combines with J gene TRBJ2-1; unclear D gene. CDR1 is MDHEN, CDR2 SYDVKM, per germline. This CDR3 is 13 amino acids long. Trimming stripped 5 bases from V and 4 bases from J, with 9 bases between. This CDR3 is CASSGWGYNEQFF. Written as DNA, the CDR3 is TGTGCCAGCAGTGGGTGGGGTTACAATGAGCAGTTCTTC.